A single sample gave rise to the 2 T cell receptor beta chains below, sequenced in a study of OX40 agonist ivuxolimab in advanced cancers. Measured with immunoSEQ multiplex PCR; TCRdb has only the in-frame clones, and not every one. The sample holds 95,000 to 100,000 clones; around 91% are singletons and the top ten take about 1.5%. Sequenced here: CD4+ or CD8+ T cells sorted from blood, sampled in a trial of the OX40 agonist ivuxolimab. The receptors were gathered from an adult with an advanced solid tumor such as melanoma, head and neck, liver or kidney cancer.

The chain joins TRBV29-1 to TRBJ2-7, with D perhaps matching TRBD2 (7 bases). In germline, CDR1 is SQVTM, CDR2 ANQGSEA. The CDR3 covers 13 residues. With 6 bases removed from V and 9 bases from J, the gap between germline ends came to 21 bases. The CDR3 loop reads CSVRDYDGGGQYF. The CDR3, as DNA: TGCAGCGTCCGGGACTATGACGGAGGGGGGCAGTACTTC.

The chain carries TRBV6-6 and TRBJ1-5; perhaps TRBD1 as D (5 bases). Germline-derived CDR1 and CDR2 are MNHNY and SVGAGI (reference sequence). V dropped 0 bases and J dropped 5 bases, with 8 bases sitting between them. This CDR3 has 14 residues. CDR3 bases: TGTGCCAGCAGTTACTCAGACAGCTATCAGCCCCAGCATTTT. The encoded protein is CASSYSDSYQPQHF.